This entry concerns a single T cell receptor (beta chain). Here immunoSEQ multiplex PCR was the method, and the copy in TCRdb shows in-frame clones only, minus some. This table holds under 300,000 clones, about 79% found once. These data are taken from a study of blood T cell repertoires in COVID-19. Germline-derived CDR1 and CDR2 are MDHEN and SYDVKM. The CDR3 covers 17 residues. V was shortened by 3 bases and J by 0 bases, with 17 bases between the two germline ends. This chain uses TRBV28 with TRBJ1-2; D is perhaps TRBD1 (6 bases). This TCR derives from a woman of 80 years or more with acute or convalescent COVID-19. Sequenced sample: peripheral blood. CDR3 bases: TGTGCCAGCAGTTTCCCTTACGGGACAACCTCTAACTATGGCTACACCTTC. Translation gives CASSFPYGTTSNYGYTF.